This T cell receptor beta chain was obtained from a study of response to subunit inactivated influenza vaccine. There are 11 residues in the CDR3. V lost 0 bases and J 6 bases, leaving 3 bases between the germline ends. Germline-derived CDR1 and CDR2 are DFQATT and SNEGSKA (reference sequence). This clonotype was found many times. TCRdb used MiXCR to reprocess the RT-PCR reads, holding one entry per CDR3 protein. The sample consists of about 480,000 distinct CDR3 sequences, 13% of them appearing once. The J gene is TRBJ2-1, the V gene TRBV20-1; D is uncertain. This receptor was identified in a man aged 50-60 years who received an inactivated influenza vaccine. The starting material was PBMCs from blood, obtained 40 to 50 days after vaccination. The CDR3 DNA reads as TGCAGTGCTAGAGATCGCAATGAGCAGTTCTTC. The encoded protein is CSARDRNEQFF.